A single sample is the source of the 29 T cell receptor beta chains below, sequenced in a study of glioma-infiltrating T cells after dendritic cell vaccination. Time point described: after dendritic cell vaccination, including at tumor progression/relapse. Generated by immunoSEQ multiplex PCR, the TCRdb table keeps only in-frame clones and is missing some. Of 98,000 or so clones in the sample, around 80% were seen once. The sequencing used blood, collected after dendritic cell vaccination. Every receptor here comes from a human donor with glioblastoma.

The chain employs TRBV5-1 and TRBJ2-3; D gene unclear. The germline V gene has CDR1 SGHRS and CDR2 YFSETQ. Trimming cost V 0 bases and J 3 bases, with 8 bases left between them. This CDR3 is 14 amino acids long. In DNA form, the CDR3 reads TGCGCCAGCAGCTTGGGGCAGAAGACAGATACGCAGTATTTT. Its protein is CASSLGQKTDTQYF.

In its sample, this clone was seen a few times. The J gene is TRBJ1-3, the V gene TRBV2, with D tentatively TRBD1 (5 bases). Germline V gene sequence: CDR1 SNHLY, CDR2 FYNNEI. Trimming removed 6 bases at V and 8 bases at J, with 17 bases between. CDR3 length: 14 amino acids. The CDR3 bases are TGTGCCAGCAGCCCCGGGGGTGCGAGTGACACCATATATTTT. Residues: CASSPGGASDTIYF. The full variable domain, with the rest looked up from reference TRBV2 and TRBJ1-3, is EPEVTQTPSHQVTQMGQEVILRCVPISNHLYFYWYRQILGQKVEFLVSFYNNEISEKSEIFDDQFSVERPDGSNFTLKIRSTKLEDSAMYFCASSPGGASDTIYFGEGSWLTVV.

The V and J genes are TRBV5-1 and TRBJ1-2, with 8 bases that match TRBD1. The J segment lost 3 bases and the V segment lost 4 bases, leaving 11 bases of the junction unmatched. Germline V gives CDR1 SGHRS, CDR2 YFSETQ. The CDR3 covers 16 residues. CDR3 region: CASSLATGTGDYGYTF. CDR3 DNA sequence: TGCGCCAGCAGCCTCGCGACCGGGACAGGAGACTATGGCTACACCTTC.

The CDR3 is CASSQGSSFSYEQYF. The CDR3 DNA reads as TGCGCCAGCAGCCAAGGGTCCAGTTTCTCCTACGAGCAGTACTTC. V is TRBV4-1 and J is TRBJ2-7; no clear D. V lost 1 base and J lost 0, with 10 bases in between. CDR1 is MGHRA and CDR2 is YSYEKL in the germline V gene. The CDR3 is made up of 15 amino acids.

V and J are TRBV6-1 and TRBJ2-4, with D possibly being TRBD1 (5 bases). The germline V gene encodes CDR1 MNHNS and CDR2 SASEGT. The CDR3 has 13 residues. V dropped 11 bases and J dropped 3 bases, with 14 bases sitting between them. The CDR3 sequence is CALEARDKNIQYF. The CDR3 region has the DNA TGTGCCCTAGAGGCCAGGGACAAAAACATTCAGTACTTC.

The chain joins TRBV4-1 to TRBJ2-7; 10 bases line up with TRBD2. This CDR3 has 18 residues. Germline-derived CDR1 and CDR2 are MGHRA and YSYEKL. V was pared by 4 bases and J by 4 bases, with 16 bases of the junction left unmatched. CDR3 protein: CASSPGLAPRRRGYEQYF. CDR3 sequence (DNA): TGCGCCAGCAGCCCGGGACTAGCGCCGAGAAGAAGGGGTTACGAGCAGTACTTC.

The chain combines TRBV10-2 with TRBJ2-1; D is undetermined. V shed 0 bases and J shed 10 bases, with 10 bases lying between them. This CDR3 is 13 amino acids long. Germline CDR1 reads WSHSY; CDR2 reads SAAADI. For the CDR3, the DNA is TGCGCCAGCAGTGAGTCGTTCCGGTTCGAGCAGTTCTTC. The encoded protein is CASSESFRFEQFF.

This clone has a single count. The chain links TRBV30 to TRBJ1-2, with D perhaps matching TRBD1 (6 bases). V was pared by 4 bases and J by 7 bases, with 28 bases between. In germline, CDR1 is GTSNPN, CDR2 SVGIG (reference sequence). The CDR3 is made up of 17 amino acids. The CDR3, as DNA: TGTGCCTGGAATAAGTTTCCGGACAGTTTGGTTTTCGGTGGCTACACCTTC. This translates into CAWNKFPDSLVFGGYTF. Supplemented by reference TRBV30 and TRBJ1-2, the full variable domain reads SQTIHQWPATLVQPVGSPLSLECTVEGTSNPNLYWYRQAAGRGLQLLFYSVGIGQISSEVPQNLSASRPQDRQFILSSKKLLLSDSGFYLCAWNKFPDSLVFGGYTFGSGTRLTVV.

The rearrangement uses TRBV5-1 and TRBJ2-1, with D possibly matching TRBD2 (5 bases). Germline-derived CDR1 and CDR2 are SGHRS and YFSETQ. V dropped 5 bases and J dropped 2 bases, with 17 bases sitting between them. This CDR3 has 16 residues. DNA for the CDR3: TGCGCCAGCAGAGTCGGGATCCGGGCTGCCTACAATGAGCAGTTCTTC. This translates into CASRVGIRAAYNEQFF.

V is TRBV15 and J is TRBJ2-1; tentatively, D is TRBD2 (6 bases). The CDR3 contains 18 residues. Germline values: CDR1 LNHNV, CDR2 YYDKDF (reference sequence). Trimming shortened V by 3 bases and J by 0 bases, and 18 bases separated the two germline ends. CDR3 loop: CATSRGGNPRSSYNEQFF. Written as DNA, the CDR3 is TGTGCCACCAGCAGGGGAGGAAATCCCCGAAGCTCCTACAATGAGCAGTTCTTC.

This clone was seen just once. The rearrangement joins TRBV2 to TRBJ1-1; no clear D gene. Trimming removed 4 bases from V and 4 bases from J, with 10 bases in between. This CDR3 has 13 amino acids. Germline CDR1 reads SNHLY; CDR2 reads FYNNEI. The CDR3 sequence: CASSAERGTEAFF. CDR3 sequence (DNA): TGTGCCAGCAGTGCGGAACGGGGCACTGAAGCTTTCTTT.

The chain joins TRBV30 to TRBJ1-4; maybe TRBD1 (5 bases). The CDR3 has 11 residues. The germline gives CDR1 GTSNPN, CDR2 SVGIG (reference sequence). V dropped 5 bases and J dropped 8 bases, with 9 bases sitting between them. The CDR3 DNA reads as TGTGCCTGGGGGTGGGGCGAAAAACTGTTTTTT. It yields the protein CAWGWGEKLFF.

The gene calls are TRBV5-1 and TRBJ2-7, with TRBD2 matching 7 bases. CDR1 SGHRS and CDR2 YFSETQ come from the germline V gene. The CDR3 totals 18 residues. V was pared by 0 bases and J by 0 bases, with 12 bases of the junction left unmatched. The CDR3 loop reads CASSLGDPSGSFSYEQYF. The CDR3 coding sequence is TGCGCCAGCAGCTTGGGGGACCCTAGCGGCAGTTTCTCCTACGAGCAGTACTTC.

The CDR3 loop is CASSSFSESGELFF. The DNA for the CDR3 is TGCGCCAGCAGCTCCTTTAGCGAATCCGGGGAGCTGTTTTTT. The gene calls are TRBV5-1 and TRBJ2-2, with D possibly being TRBD2 (5 bases). The germline V gene has CDR1 SGHRS and CDR2 YFSETQ. The CDR3 consists of 14 residues. V lost 3 bases and J lost 6, with 12 bases in between.

The chain has TRBV5-1 and TRBJ1-4; 8 positions match TRBD1. The junction had 4 bases not matched to a gene; V was cut back by 2 bases and J by 7 bases. Germline-derived CDR1 and CDR2 are SGHRS and YFSETQ. The CDR3 is 14 amino acids. CDR3 region: CASSFGTGGEKLFF. The CDR3 bases are TGCGCCAGCAGCTTCGGGACAGGAGGTGAAAAACTGTTTTTT.

The chain carries TRBV2 and TRBJ1-1; TRBD1 is a possible D gene (6 bases). The germline gives CDR1 SNHLY, CDR2 FYNNEI. Trimming took 3 bases from V and 10 from J, leaving 21 bases between them. CDR3 length equals 15 residues. The CDR3 protein is CASSEGALVIGGAFF. CDR3 DNA: TGTGCCAGCAGTGAGGGGGCATTGGTAATTGGGGGAGCTTTCTTT.

The chain recombines TRBV2 with TRBJ1-5, with a weak D call TRBD1 (6 bases). Deletions cut 6 bases from V and 7 bases from J, with 22 bases between. Germline CDR1 is SNHLY and CDR2 is FYNNEI. The CDR3 has 16 amino acids. The CDR3 loop is CASSTYVAGERQPQHF. CDR3 DNA sequence: TGTGCCAGCAGCACCTACGTGGCAGGGGAACGCCAGCCCCAGCATTTT. The full variable domain, in which reference TRBV2 and TRBJ1-5 provide the parts outside the CDR3, is EPEVTQTPSHQVTQMGQEVILRCVPISNHLYFYWYRQILGQKVEFLVSFYNNEISEKSEIFDDQFSVERPDGSNFTLKIRSTKLEDSAMYFCASSTYVAGERQPQHFGDGTRLSIL.

The genes are TRBV5-8 and TRBJ2-1, with 10 bases aligning to TRBD2. The V and J ends lost 0 bases and 7 bases, in that order; junction bases with no gene match: 7. CDR3 length: 16 amino acids. Per germline, CDR1 SGHTS and CDR2 YDEGEE. The CDR3 protein is CASSLASGRGWNEQFF. Written as DNA, the CDR3 is TGTGCCAGCAGCTTGGCCAGCGGGAGGGGGTGGAATGAGCAGTTCTTC.

The chain employs TRBV18 and TRBJ1-2; D is possibly TRBD1 (5 bases). V gave up 4 bases and J gave up 4 bases, with 16 bases separating them. The V gene's germline CDR1 is KGHSH and CDR2 LQKENI. The CDR3 runs 15 residues. The CDR3 DNA sequence: TGTGCCAGCTCACAGGGGCGGCAGCCAATCTATGGCTACACCTTC. As protein: CASSQGRQPIYGYTF.

The genes are TRBV28 and TRBJ2-7; D is ambiguous. The V end lost 8 bases, the J end lost 0 bases, and 11 bases lay between the germline ends. The CDR3 contains 13 residues. Germline values: CDR1 MDHEN, CDR2 SYDVKM. The chain's CDR3 is CASRLGSSYEQYF. CDR3 nucleotide sequence: TGTGCCAGCCGTCTAGGCAGCTCCTACGAGCAGTACTTC.

This chain uses TRBV27 with TRBJ2-7; 9 bases align to TRBD2. CDR1 and CDR2 from the germline V gene are MNHEY and SMNVEV (reference sequence). The CDR3 length is 15 residues. Trimming removed 5 bases from V and 3 bases from J; junction bases left unmatched: 8. The CDR3 is CASSPRLAASYEQYF. The CDR3 DNA reads TGTGCCAGCAGTCCCCGACTAGCGGCCAGCTACGAGCAGTACTTC.

The chain uses TRBV2 and TRBJ2-7; possibly TRBD1 for D (5 bases). The CDR3 extends over 14 amino acids. The germline V and J ends were trimmed by 8 bases and 0 bases, with 14 bases remaining between them. Germline V CDR1 and CDR2: SNHLY, FYNNEI. The CDR3 region has the DNA TGTGCCAGCTCCAGGGATCTTAGCTCCTACGAGCAGTACTTC. Translated: CASSRDLSSYEQYF.

This clone was counted between two and nine times. The CDR3 region is CSAGQSKAFF. The CDR3 bases are TGCAGTGCGGGACAGTCAAAAGCTTTCTTT. The chain couples TRBV20-1 to TRBJ1-1; TRBD1 aligns across 7 bases. V gave up 6 bases and J gave up 9 bases; unmatched junction bases: 4. Germline assignment: CDR1 DFQATT and CDR2 SNEGSKA (reference sequence). The CDR3 extends over 10 amino acids.

The chain joins TRBV6-1 to TRBJ1-6; D is perhaps TRBD1 (5 bases). The ends were cut back, 2 bases at V and 10 bases at J, with 18 bases in the middle. This CDR3 comprises 16 residues. CDR1 MNHNS and CDR2 SASEGT come from the germline V gene. This CDR3 is CASSEFGFRVGSPLHF. The CDR3 coding sequence is TGTGCCAGCAGTGAATTCGGTTTCAGGGTCGGATCACCCCTCCACTTT.

The chain is built from TRBV10-3 and TRBJ2-7, with 7 nucleotides matching TRBD1. The junction had 5 bases not matched to a gene; V was cut back by 3 bases and J by 6 bases. The CDR3 sequence is 13 residues long. The germline gives CDR1 ENHRY, CDR2 SYGVKD. The CDR3 region is CAISETGVAEQYF. Written as DNA, the CDR3 is TGTGCCATCAGTGAAACAGGGGTGGCCGAGCAGTACTTC.

This chain connects TRBV19 to TRBJ1-1; D not certain. Trimming shortened V by 5 bases and J by 7 bases, and 14 bases separated the two germline ends. Germline CDR1 reads LNHDA; CDR2 reads SQIVND (reference sequence). CDR3 size: 13 residues. DNA of the CDR3: TGTGCCAGTAGTTCCCCCGGGTCTTTTGAAGCTTTCTTT. Translating gives CASSSPGSFEAFF.

The chain employs TRBV6-5 and TRBJ1-1; 11 nucleotides match TRBD1. V lost 10 bases, J lost 4 bases, and 8 bases stayed unmatched. The CDR3 consists of 14 residues. CDR1 MNHEY and CDR2 SVGAGI come from the germline V gene. CDR3 residues: CATRTGGPITEAFF. In DNA form, the CDR3 reads TGTGCCACCCGGACAGGGGGCCCGATCACTGAAGCTTTCTTT.

The V and J genes are TRBV2 and TRBJ1-6; D is possibly TRBD1 (6 bases). The CDR3 is 15 residues long. Deletions cut 6 bases from V and 9 bases from J, with 18 bases between. Germline-derived CDR1 and CDR2 are SNHLY and FYNNEI. The CDR3 is CASRRQGTMSSPLHF. CDR3 bases: TGTGCCAGCAGGAGGCAGGGGACAATGAGTTCACCCCTCCACTTT.

This clone was counted a single time. The rearrangement uses TRBV19 and TRBJ2-2; weak D call: TRBD1 (6 bases). Germline V gene sequence: CDR1 LNHDA, CDR2 SQIVND (reference sequence). The CDR3 is 16 amino acids. Trimming pared 7 bases from V and 4 bases from J, leaving 19 bases between. CDR3 region: CASTQQGQWGTGELFF. The CDR3 DNA reads as TGTGCCAGTACCCAGCAGGGGCAATGGGGCACCGGGGAGCTGTTTTTT.